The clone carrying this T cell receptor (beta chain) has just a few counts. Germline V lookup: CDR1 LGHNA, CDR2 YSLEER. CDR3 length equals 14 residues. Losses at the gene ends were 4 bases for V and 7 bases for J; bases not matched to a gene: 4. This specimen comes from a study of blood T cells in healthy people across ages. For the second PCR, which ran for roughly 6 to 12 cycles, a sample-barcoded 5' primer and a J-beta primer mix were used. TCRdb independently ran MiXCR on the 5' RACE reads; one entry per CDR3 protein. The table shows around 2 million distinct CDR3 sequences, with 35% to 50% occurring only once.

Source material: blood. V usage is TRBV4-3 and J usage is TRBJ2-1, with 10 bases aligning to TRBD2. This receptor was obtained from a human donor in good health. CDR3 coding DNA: TGCGCCAGCAGCCCCCCGGGACTAGCGAATGAGCAGTTCTTC. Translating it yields CASSPPGLANEQFF.